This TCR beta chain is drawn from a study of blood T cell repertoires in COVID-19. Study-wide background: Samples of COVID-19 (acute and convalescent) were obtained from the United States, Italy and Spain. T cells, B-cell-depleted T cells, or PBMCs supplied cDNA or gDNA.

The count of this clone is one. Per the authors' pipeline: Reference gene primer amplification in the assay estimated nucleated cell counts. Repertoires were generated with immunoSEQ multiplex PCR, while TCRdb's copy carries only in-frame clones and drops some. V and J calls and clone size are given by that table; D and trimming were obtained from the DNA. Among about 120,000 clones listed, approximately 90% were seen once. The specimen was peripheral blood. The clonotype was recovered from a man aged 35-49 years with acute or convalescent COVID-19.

CDR3 bases: TGTGCCAGCAGTTACTCGAGCGTAGCCTACGAGCAGTACTTC. This codes for CASSYSSVAYEQYF. The chain carries TRBV6-2 or TRBV6-3 and TRBJ2-7; D gene unclear. Trimming removed 0 bases from V and 2 bases from J, with 8 bases in between. The CDR3 has 14 amino acids. CDR1 and CDR2 from the germline V gene are MNHEY and SVGEGT.